By share of the sample, the clone carrying this T cell receptor beta chain is medium-sized. The antigen remains undetermined. The record originates from a study of spatial heterogeneity in lung cancer. Study conclusions and caveats: Expanded intratumoral alpha and beta TCR counts tracked tumor mutation counts.

TCRdb called the 5' RACE reads again in MiXCR, with one record for every CDR3 protein. Seen here are around 5,100 distinct CDR3 sequences, under 7.5% observed once, and the top ten hold about 18%. Time point in this sample: sample taken at primary tumor resection. No cells were sorted before sequencing. The whole RNA sequenced was extracted from tumor, nontumor lung or frozen PBMC. V was cut by 4 bases and J by 2 bases, with 8 bases left in between. Germline assignment: CDR1 SGHTA and CDR2 FQGNSA. This CDR3 is built from 13 residues. The rearrangement joins TRBV7-2 to TRBJ1-1; possible D gene TRBD1, 5 bases. The receptor was isolated from a male donor with early-stage non-small cell lung cancer. The sequencing used lung tumor tissue, collected at surgery. The CDR3 nucleotides read TGTGCCAGCAGCTACGACAGAAACACTGAAGCTTTCTTT. It yields the protein CASSYDRNTEAFF.